The 5 T cell receptor beta chains reported below all come from one sample, sequenced in a study of T-cell memory formation after mild COVID-19. In TCRdb, the 5' RACE reads were re-called with MiXCR into one record per CDR3 protein. The top ten hold about 13% of the sample, which has roughly 320,000 distinct CDR3 sequences, around 30% seen once. The sequenced sample consisted of PBMCs or a T cell subset sorted from them (not recorded which). Source of these receptors: an adult woman who had mild COVID-19 (a few samples of this study predate the infection). Cell type and time point are not known.

The rearrangement uses TRBV30 and TRBJ2-2, with D hard to call. The CDR3 has 13 amino acids. The V gene lost 0 bases and the J gene lost 7 bases, with 9 bases spanning the gap. The germline V gene encodes CDR1 GTSNPN and CDR2 SVGIG (reference sequence). The CDR3 DNA reads TGTGCCTGGAGTGTACGCTGGGACGGGGAGCTGTTTTTT. Translated: CAWSVRWDGELFF.

The V gene is TRBV20-1, the J gene TRBJ2-4; 9 bases are shared with TRBD1. The length of the CDR3 is 15 residues. Germline trimming cut 0 bases from V and 6 bases from J; bases unmatched to any gene: 6. CDR1 and CDR2 (germline): DFQATT, SNEGSKA (reference sequence). In DNA form, the CDR3 reads TGCAGTGCTAGAGATGTGACAGGGGGACCAAACATTCAGTACTTC. Amino acids: CSARDVTGGPNIQYF.

The CDR3 DNA is TGTGCCAGCAGCTCGCCAGGGGAAGCTAACTATGGCTACACCTTC. Translated, it gives CASSSPGEANYGYTF. The gene calls are TRBV7-2 and TRBJ1-2; tentatively, D is TRBD1 (6 bases). Trimming stripped 4 bases from V and 0 bases from J, with 12 bases between. The length of the CDR3 is 15 residues. The germline V gene has CDR1 SGHTA and CDR2 FQGNSA.

This clonotype was seen a handful of times. The DNA for the CDR3 is TGCAGCGTTGAATACGAAGGGTCCCAAGAGACCCAGTACTTC. Translating it yields CSVEYEGSQETQYF. This chain links TRBV29-1 with TRBJ2-5, with unresolved D. V gave up 2 bases and J gave up 1 base, with 11 bases separating them. Germline values: CDR1 SQVTM, CDR2 ANQGSEA. CDR3 size: 14 residues.

The rearrangement links TRBV29-1 to TRBJ2-7; 10 nucleotides line up with TRBD1. V lost 7 bases to trimming and J lost 6 bases; unmatched junction nucleotides: 9. The CDR3 sequence is 13 residues long. Germline values: CDR1 SQVTM, CDR2 ANQGSEA. Here the CDR3 DNA reads TGCAGCGGTGGATGGACAGGGGGGCGCGAGCAGTACTTC. Protein: CSGGWTGGREQYF.